This passage covers 18 T cell receptor beta chains from one sample sequenced in a study of pediatric ulcerative colitis. The rectum was sampled with one to two pinch biopsies at colonoscopy. Measured with immunoSEQ multiplex PCR; TCRdb has only the in-frame clones, and not every one. The sample contains roughly 23,000 clones, 71% of which appear only once. Specimen: gut tissue. Receptors were obtained from a boy between 10 and 17 years old with severe ulcerative colitis.

This clone has a single count. This chain links TRBV7-9 with TRBJ1-1; D is ambiguous. The CDR3 loop spans 15 amino acids. V was trimmed by 1 base and J by 0 bases, leaving 9 bases between them. The germline CDR1 and CDR2 sequences are SEHNR and FQNEAQ (reference sequence). CDR3 DNA: TGTGCCAGCAGCTTAGACAGTTCCATGAACACTGAAGCTTTCTTT. It translates to CASSLDSSMNTEAFF.

This chain connects TRBV18 to TRBJ2-5; D is ambiguous. The CDR3 spans 13 residues. In germline, CDR1 is KGHSH, CDR2 LQKENI. V was cut by 4 bases and J by 2 bases, with 8 bases left in between. In nucleotides, the CDR3 is TGTGCCAGCTCACGGGGTCTACAAGAGACCCAGTACTTC. Amino acids: CASSRGLQETQYF.

V usage is TRBV18 and J usage is TRBJ2-1, with D perhaps being TRBD1 or TRBD2 (7 bases each). Germline-derived CDR1 and CDR2 are KGHSH and LQKENI. Between the trimmed V and J ends, which lost 0 bases and 7 bases, there was a span of 28 bases. The CDR3 spans 20 residues. The DNA of the CDR3 is TGTGCCAGCTCACCACCCCTCACTCCGTTCAGGGGGAGGGTTGATAATGAGCAGTTCTTC. It translates to CASSPPLTPFRGRVDNEQFF. Full variable domain (rest looked up from reference TRBV18 and TRBJ2-1): NAGVMQNPRHLVRRRGQEARLRCSPMKGHSHVYWYRQLPEEGLKFMVYLQKENIIDESGMPKERFSAEFPKEGPSILRIQQVVRGDSAAYFCASSPPLTPFRGRVDNEQFFGPGTRLTVL.

The V and J genes are TRBV4-3 and TRBJ2-7; D is ambiguous. Between the trimmed V and J ends, which lost 2 bases and 0 bases, there was a span of 11 bases. Germline V gene lookup returns CDR1 LGHNA and CDR2 YSLEER. This CDR3 has 15 residues. Here the CDR3 DNA reads TGCGCCAGCAGCCAAACCCCATCGAGCTCCTACGAGCAGTACTTC. Translating gives CASSQTPSSSYEQYF.

The rearrangement joins TRBV5-4 to TRBJ2-6, with D hard to call. Germline CDR1 SGHNT, CDR2 YYREEE (reference sequence). V gave up 2 bases and J gave up 0 bases, with 6 bases separating them. The CDR3 has 15 residues. The CDR3 here is CASSLPRSGANVLTF. The DNA for the CDR3 is TGTGCCAGCAGCTTACCGCGCTCTGGGGCCAACGTCCTGACTTTC.

The V and J genes are TRBV2 and TRBJ1-5; D call uncertain. The CDR3 covers 14 residues. The V and J ends lost 6 bases and 3 bases respectively, with 12 bases between them. Germline CDR1 SNHLY, CDR2 FYNNEI. The CDR3 nucleotides are TGTGCCAGCAGAAGAGTTACCACCAATCAGCCCCAGCATTTT. Its translation: CASRRVTTNQPQHF. Supplemented by reference TRBV2 and TRBJ1-5, the full variable domain reads EPEVTQTPSHQVTQMGQEVILRCVPISNHLYFYWYRQILGQKVEFLVSFYNNEISEKSEIFDDQFSVERPDGSNFTLKIRSTKLEDSAMYFCASRRVTTNQPQHFGDGTRLSIL.

This chain connects TRBV5-6 to TRBJ1-4; 7 bases map to TRBD1. Trimming removed 0 bases from V and 0 bases from J; junction bases left unmatched: 5. This CDR3 is 17 amino acids long. The germline CDR1 and CDR2 sequences are SGHDT and YYEEEE. CDR3 region: CASSLAGRGSTNEKLFF. The CDR3 DNA reads as TGTGCCAGCAGCTTGGCCGGCAGGGGGTCAACTAATGAAAAACTGTTTTTT.

The V gene is TRBV29-1, the J gene TRBJ2-7; perhaps TRBD2 as D (6 bases). The CDR3 sequence is 13 residues long. From germline, CDR1 is SQVTM and CDR2 ANQGSEA. The V end was cut by 0 bases, the J end by 3 bases, with 9 bases between. As DNA, the CDR3 is TGCAGCGTTGAAGATGCGGGGATCTACGAGCAGTACTTC. Translating it yields CSVEDAGIYEQYF.

V is TRBV7-3 and J is TRBJ1-1, with D uncertain. Germline-derived CDR1 and CDR2 are SGHTA and FQGTGA. The V and J ends lost 3 bases and 1 base respectively, with 6 bases between them. CDR3 length: 13 amino acids. CDR3 DNA sequence: TGTGCCAGCAGCTTCAACGCGAACACTGAAGCTTTCTTT. It codes for CASSFNANTEAFF.

The V and J genes are TRBV5-1 and TRBJ1-1; weak D call: TRBD1 (6 bases). The CDR3 is made up of 13 amino acids. CDR1 is SGHRS and CDR2 is YFSETQ in the germline V gene. Trimming removed 0 bases at V and 5 bases at J, with 8 bases between. CDR3 coding DNA: TGCGCCAGCAGCTTGGGACAGGATACTGAAGCTTTCTTT. As protein: CASSLGQDTEAFF.

The sample holds a few counts of this clone. V and J are TRBV19 and TRBJ1-1; weak D call: TRBD1 (5 bases). The CDR3 is made up of 13 amino acids. CDR1 LNHDA and CDR2 SQIVND come from the germline V gene (reference sequence). V was cut by 7 bases and J by 2 bases, with 11 bases left in between. The CDR3 bases are TGTGCCAGTATTCTCGACAGAAACACTGAAGCTTTCTTT. Translating it yields CASILDRNTEAFF.

The chain has TRBV7-9 and TRBJ1-4; 8 bases are a match to TRBD1. V lost 4 bases, J lost 8 bases, and 9 bases stayed unmatched. CDR3 size: 15 residues. Germline V gene sequence: CDR1 SEHNR, CDR2 FQNEAQ (reference sequence). In DNA, the CDR3 is TGTGCCAGCAGCTCACCGGGACAGGTATTCGAAAAACTGTTTTTT. Translating gives CASSSPGQVFEKLFF.

This clone was found once. The CDR3 DNA reads TGTGCCAGCAGCAAGTACAGGGGAGGTCAGCCCCAGCATTTT. It encodes CASSKYRGGQPQHF. The V gene is TRBV6-5, the J gene TRBJ1-5; TRBD1 aligns across 7 bases. V trimming: 6 bases; J trimming: 6 bases; junction bases outside the gene matches: 8. The CDR3 runs to 14 residues. CDR1 is MNHEY, CDR2 SVGAGI, per germline.

V is TRBV7-9 and J is TRBJ2-7; TRBD1 is a possible D gene (6 bases). The CDR3 totals 14 residues. V lost 5 bases to trimming and J lost 0 bases, with 11 bases between them. CDR1 is SEHNR, CDR2 FQNEAQ, per germline (reference sequence). The CDR3 DNA is TGTGCCAGCAGCGACGGGGACAACTCCTACGAGCAGTACTTC. Amino acids: CASSDGDNSYEQYF.

Only a few counts were recorded for this clone. This sequence joins TRBV18 and TRBJ2-1; no reliable D call. The CDR3 totals 15 residues. Deletions cut 8 bases from V and 3 bases from J, with 17 bases between. Germline CDR1 KGHSH, CDR2 LQKENI. The CDR3 protein is CASHDPGENYNEQFF. The CDR3 coding sequence is TGTGCCAGCCACGACCCCGGCGAGAACTACAATGAGCAGTTCTTC.

The V gene is TRBV29-1, the J gene TRBJ2-7; TRBD2 aligns across 10 bases. There are 14 residues in the CDR3. In germline, CDR1 is SQVTM, CDR2 ANQGSEA. The junction had 5 bases not matched to a gene; V was cut back by 6 bases and J by 0 bases. The CDR3 region is CSVASGGLSYEQYF. DNA of the CDR3: TGCAGCGTAGCTAGCGGGGGCCTCTCCTACGAGCAGTACTTC.

This clone was picked up one time. In DNA form, the CDR3 reads TGTGCCAGCACCCCTGAGGGGGGGCGGTACGAGCAGTACTTC. It encodes CASTPEGGRYEQYF. The chain uses TRBV6-5 and TRBJ2-7; possible D gene TRBD2, 7 bases. Trimming removed 7 bases from V and 4 bases from J, with 17 bases in between. Germline V lookup: CDR1 MNHEY, CDR2 SVGAGI. The CDR3 is made up of 14 amino acids.

The chain uses TRBV27 and TRBJ2-3, with 15 bases matching TRBD2. The trim removed 6 bases at V and 2 bases at J, leaving 3 bases unmatched. The CDR3 consists of 16 residues. Germline CDR1 reads MNHEY; CDR2 reads SMNVEV (reference sequence). The CDR3 sequence is CASRGTSGGFTDTQYF. CDR3 coding DNA: TGTGCCAGCAGGGGGACTAGCGGGGGGTTCACAGATACGCAGTATTTT.